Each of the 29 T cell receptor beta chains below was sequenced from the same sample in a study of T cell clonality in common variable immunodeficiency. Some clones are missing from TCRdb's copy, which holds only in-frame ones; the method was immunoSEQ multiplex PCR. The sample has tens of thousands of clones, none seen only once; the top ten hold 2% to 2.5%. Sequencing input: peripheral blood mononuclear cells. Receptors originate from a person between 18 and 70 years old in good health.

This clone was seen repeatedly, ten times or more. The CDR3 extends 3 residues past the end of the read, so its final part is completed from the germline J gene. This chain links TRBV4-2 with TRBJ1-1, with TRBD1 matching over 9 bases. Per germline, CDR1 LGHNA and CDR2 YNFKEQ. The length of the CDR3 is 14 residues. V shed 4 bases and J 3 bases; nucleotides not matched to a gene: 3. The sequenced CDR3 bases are TGTGCCAGCAGCCCACAGGGGGCTGACACTGAA. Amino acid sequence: CASSPQGADTE. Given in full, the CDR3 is CASSPQGADTEAFF.

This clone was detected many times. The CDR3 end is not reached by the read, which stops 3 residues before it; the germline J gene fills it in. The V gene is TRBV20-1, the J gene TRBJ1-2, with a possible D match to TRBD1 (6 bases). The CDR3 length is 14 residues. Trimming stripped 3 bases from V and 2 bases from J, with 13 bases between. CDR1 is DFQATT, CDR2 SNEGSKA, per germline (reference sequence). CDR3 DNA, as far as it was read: TGCAGTGCTAGCCAGGGGCAAGGGAACTATGGC. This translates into CSASQGQGNYG. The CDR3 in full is CSASQGQGNYGYTF.

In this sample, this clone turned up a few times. CDR3 DNA (partial): TGTGCCTGGAGTTACGGCAGGGAC. As protein: CAWSYGRD. The complete CDR3 reads CAWSYGRDYTF. The V gene is TRBV30, the J gene TRBJ1-2; possibly TRBD1 for D (5 bases). The sequence runs out 3 residues before the end of the CDR3; the remainder is reconstructed from the germline J gene. Germline-derived CDR1 and CDR2 are GTSNPN and SVGIG (reference sequence). This CDR3 spans 11 amino acids.

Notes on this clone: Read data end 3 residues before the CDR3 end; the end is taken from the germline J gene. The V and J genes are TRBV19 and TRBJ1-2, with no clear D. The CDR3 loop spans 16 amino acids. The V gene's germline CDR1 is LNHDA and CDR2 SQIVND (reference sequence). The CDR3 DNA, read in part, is TGTGCCAGTAGTATTTTCCTAGCGGGGATGTACAATGAC. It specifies CASSIFLAGMYND. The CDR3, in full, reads CASSIFLAGMYNDYTF.

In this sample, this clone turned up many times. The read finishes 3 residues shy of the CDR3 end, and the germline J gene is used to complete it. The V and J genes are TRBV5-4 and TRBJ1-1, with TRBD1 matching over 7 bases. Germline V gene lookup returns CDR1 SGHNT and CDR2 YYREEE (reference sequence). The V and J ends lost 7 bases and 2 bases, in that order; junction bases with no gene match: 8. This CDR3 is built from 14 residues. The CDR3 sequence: CASAQTGPNTEAFF. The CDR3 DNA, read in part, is TGTGCCAGCGCCCAGACAGGGCCTAACACTGAA.

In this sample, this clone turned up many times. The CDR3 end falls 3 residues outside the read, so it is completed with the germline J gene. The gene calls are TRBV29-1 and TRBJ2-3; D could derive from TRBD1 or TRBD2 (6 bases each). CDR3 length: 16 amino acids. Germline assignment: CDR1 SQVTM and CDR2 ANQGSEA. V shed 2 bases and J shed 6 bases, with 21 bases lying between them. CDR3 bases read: TGCAGCGTTGAAAAGACAGGTTGGGGAGGAGGTGATACG. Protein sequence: CSVEKTGWGGGDT. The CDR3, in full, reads CSVEKTGWGGGDTQYF.

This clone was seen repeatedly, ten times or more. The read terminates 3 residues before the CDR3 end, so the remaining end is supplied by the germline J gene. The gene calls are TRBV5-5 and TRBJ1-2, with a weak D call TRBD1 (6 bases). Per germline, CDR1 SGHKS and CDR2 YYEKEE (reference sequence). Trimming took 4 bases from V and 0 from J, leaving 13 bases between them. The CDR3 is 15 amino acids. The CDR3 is CASSGGGPANYGYTF. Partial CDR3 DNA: TGTGCCAGCAGCGGTGGGGGCCCGGCTAACTATGGC.

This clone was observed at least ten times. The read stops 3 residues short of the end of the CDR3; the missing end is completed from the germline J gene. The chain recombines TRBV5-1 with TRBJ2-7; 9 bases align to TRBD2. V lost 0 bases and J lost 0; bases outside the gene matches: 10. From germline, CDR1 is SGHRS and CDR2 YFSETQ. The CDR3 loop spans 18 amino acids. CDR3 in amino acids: CASSLGPGTSLYSYEQYF. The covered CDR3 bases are TGCGCCAGCAGCTTGGGTCCAGGGACTAGCCTTTACTCCTACGAG.

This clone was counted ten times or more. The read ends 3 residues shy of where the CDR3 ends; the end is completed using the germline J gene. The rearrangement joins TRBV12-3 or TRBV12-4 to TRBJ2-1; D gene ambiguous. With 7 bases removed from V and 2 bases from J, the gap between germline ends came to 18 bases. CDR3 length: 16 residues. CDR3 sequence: CASTSWVKTTYNEQFF. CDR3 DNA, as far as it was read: TGTGCCAGCACTTCTTGGGTAAAGACAACCTACAATGAG.

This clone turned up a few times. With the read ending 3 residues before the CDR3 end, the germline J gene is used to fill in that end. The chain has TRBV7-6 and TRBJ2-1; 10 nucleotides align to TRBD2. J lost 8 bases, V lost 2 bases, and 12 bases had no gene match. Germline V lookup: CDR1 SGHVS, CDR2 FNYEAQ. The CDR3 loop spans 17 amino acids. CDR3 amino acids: CASSLKIAGGLGDEQFF. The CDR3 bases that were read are TGTGCCAGCAGCTTAAAGATAGCGGGGGGATTAGGGGATGAG.

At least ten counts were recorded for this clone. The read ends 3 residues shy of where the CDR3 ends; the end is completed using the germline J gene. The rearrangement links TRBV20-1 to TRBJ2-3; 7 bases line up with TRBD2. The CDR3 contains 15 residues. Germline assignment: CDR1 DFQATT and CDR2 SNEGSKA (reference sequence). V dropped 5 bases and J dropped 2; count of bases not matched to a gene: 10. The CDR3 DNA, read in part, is TGCAGTGCTGGGATGGGCGGGGGACCCACAGATACG. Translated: CSAGMGGGPTDT. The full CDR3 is CSAGMGGGPTDTQYF.

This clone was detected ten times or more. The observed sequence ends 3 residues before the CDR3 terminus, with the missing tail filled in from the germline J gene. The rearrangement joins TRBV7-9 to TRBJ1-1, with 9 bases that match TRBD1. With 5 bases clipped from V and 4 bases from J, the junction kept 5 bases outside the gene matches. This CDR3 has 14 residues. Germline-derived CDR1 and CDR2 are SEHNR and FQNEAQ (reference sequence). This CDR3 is CASSIGQGLTEAFF. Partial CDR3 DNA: TGTGCCAGCAGCATTGGACAGGGGCTCACTGAA.

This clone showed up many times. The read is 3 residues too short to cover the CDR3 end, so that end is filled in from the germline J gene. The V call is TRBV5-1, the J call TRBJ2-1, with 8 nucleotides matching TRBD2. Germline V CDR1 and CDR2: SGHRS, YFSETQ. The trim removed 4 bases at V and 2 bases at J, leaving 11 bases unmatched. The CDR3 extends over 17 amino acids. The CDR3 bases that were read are TGCGCCAGCAGCCCGGGAGGGCTAGCGGTAACCTACAATGAG. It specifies CASSPGGLAVTYNE. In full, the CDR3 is CASSPGGLAVTYNEQFF.

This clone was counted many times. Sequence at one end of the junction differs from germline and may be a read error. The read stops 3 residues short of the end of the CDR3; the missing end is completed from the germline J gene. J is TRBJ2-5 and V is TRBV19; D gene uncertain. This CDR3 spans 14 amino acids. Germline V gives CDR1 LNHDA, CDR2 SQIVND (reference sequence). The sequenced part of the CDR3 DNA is TGTGCCAGTAGTATTTTGGCATACCAGGAGACC. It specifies CASSILAYQET. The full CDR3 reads CASSILAYQETQYF.

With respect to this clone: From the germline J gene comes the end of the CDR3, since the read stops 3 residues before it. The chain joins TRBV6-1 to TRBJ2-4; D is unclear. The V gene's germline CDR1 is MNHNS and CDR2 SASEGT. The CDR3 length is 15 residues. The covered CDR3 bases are TGTGCCAGCAGTGAAGGGGTACACCTAAACTATGGT. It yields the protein CASSEGVHLNYG. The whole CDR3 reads CASSEGVHLNYGQYF.

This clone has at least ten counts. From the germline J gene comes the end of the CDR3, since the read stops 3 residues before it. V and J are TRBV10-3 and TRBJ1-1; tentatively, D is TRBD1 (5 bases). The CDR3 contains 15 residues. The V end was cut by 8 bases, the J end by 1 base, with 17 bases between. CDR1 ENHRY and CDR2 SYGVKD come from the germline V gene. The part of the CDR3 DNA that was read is TGTGCCATCTCCTTAGGCGGACAAACGAACACTGAA. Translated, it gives CAISLGGQTNTE. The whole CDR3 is CAISLGGQTNTEAFF.

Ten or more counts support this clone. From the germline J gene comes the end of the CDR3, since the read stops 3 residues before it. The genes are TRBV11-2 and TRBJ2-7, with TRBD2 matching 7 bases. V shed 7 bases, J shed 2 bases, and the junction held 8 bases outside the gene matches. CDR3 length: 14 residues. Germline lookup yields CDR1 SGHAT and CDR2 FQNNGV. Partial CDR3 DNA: TGTGCCAGCACCTTGAGCGGGGCTGCCTACGAG. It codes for CASTLSGAAYE. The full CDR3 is CASTLSGAAYEQYF.

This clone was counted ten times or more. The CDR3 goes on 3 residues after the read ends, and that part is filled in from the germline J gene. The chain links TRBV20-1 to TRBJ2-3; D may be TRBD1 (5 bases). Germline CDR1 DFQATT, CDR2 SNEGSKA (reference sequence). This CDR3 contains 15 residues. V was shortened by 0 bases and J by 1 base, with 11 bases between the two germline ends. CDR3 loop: CSARDQGDRTDTQYF. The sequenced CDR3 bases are TGCAGTGCTAGAGATCAAGGGGATCGCACAGATACG.

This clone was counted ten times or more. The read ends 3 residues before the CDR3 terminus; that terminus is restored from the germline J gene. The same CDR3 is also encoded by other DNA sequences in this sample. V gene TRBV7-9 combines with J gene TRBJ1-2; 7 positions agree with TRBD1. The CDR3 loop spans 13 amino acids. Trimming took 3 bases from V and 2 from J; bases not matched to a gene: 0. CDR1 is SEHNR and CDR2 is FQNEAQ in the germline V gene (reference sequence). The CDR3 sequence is CASSLGQNYGYTF. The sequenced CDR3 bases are TGTGCCAGCAGCTTGGGACAGAACTATGGC.

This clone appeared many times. The CDR3 DNA, read in part, is TGTGCCAGTAGAAGACAGGGGGCAAGTAATGAAAAA. It specifies CASRRQGASNEK. The CDR3 reads in full as CASRRQGASNEKLFF. V usage is TRBV19 and J usage is TRBJ1-4; TRBD1 aligns across 10 bases. With the read ending 3 residues before the CDR3 end, the germline J gene is used to fill in that end. V shed 6 bases, J shed 4 bases, and the junction held 5 bases outside the gene matches. The CDR3 extends over 15 amino acids. The V gene's germline CDR1 is LNHDA and CDR2 SQIVND (reference sequence).

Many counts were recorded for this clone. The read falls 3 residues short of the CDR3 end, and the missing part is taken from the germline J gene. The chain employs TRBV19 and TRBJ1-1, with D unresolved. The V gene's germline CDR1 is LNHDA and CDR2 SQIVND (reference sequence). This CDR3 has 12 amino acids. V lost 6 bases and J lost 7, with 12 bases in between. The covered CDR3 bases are TGTGCCAGTAGCGTCCGTAAAGGTGAA. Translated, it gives CASSVRKGE. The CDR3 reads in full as CASSVRKGEAFF.

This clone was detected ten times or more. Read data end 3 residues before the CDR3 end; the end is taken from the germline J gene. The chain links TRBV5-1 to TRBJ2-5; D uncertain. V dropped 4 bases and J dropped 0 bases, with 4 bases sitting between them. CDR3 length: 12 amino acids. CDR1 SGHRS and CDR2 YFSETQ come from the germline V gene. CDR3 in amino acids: CASSQYQETQYF. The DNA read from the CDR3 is TGCGCCAGCAGCCAGTACCAAGAGACC.

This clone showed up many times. The CDR3 bases that were read are TGCAGTGCTAGAGTCCAGGAGACCACAGATACG. Translated: CSARVQETTDT. In full, the CDR3 is CSARVQETTDTQYF. The genes are TRBV20-1 and TRBJ2-3; D unresolved. The CDR3 end lies 3 residues beyond the end of the read and is filled in from the germline J gene. This CDR3 has 14 amino acids. Between the trimmed V and J ends, which lost 1 base and 2 bases, there was a span of 10 bases. The germline V gene encodes CDR1 DFQATT and CDR2 SNEGSKA (reference sequence).

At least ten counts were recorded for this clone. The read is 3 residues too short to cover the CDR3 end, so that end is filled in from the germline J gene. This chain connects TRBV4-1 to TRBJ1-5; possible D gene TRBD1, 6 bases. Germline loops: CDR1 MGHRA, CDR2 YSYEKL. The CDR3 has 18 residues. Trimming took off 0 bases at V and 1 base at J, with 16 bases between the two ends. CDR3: CASSQERPGVVSNQPQHF. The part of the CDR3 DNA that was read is TGCGCCAGCAGCCAAGAACGGCCAGGGGTGGTGAGCAATCAGCCC.

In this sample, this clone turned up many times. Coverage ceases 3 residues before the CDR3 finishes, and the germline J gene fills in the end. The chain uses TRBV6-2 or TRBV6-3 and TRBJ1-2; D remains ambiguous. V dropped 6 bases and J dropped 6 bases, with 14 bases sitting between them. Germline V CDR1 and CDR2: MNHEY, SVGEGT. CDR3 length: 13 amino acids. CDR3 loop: CASSLTVVDGYTF. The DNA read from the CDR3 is TGTGCCAGCAGCCTAACGGTGGTGGATGGC.

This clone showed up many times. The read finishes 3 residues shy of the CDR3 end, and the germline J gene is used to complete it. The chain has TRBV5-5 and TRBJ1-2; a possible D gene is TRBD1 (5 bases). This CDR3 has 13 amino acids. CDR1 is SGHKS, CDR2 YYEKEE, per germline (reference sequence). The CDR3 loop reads CASSLAPGRDYTF. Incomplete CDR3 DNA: TGTGCCAGCAGCTTGGCCCCAGGGCGCGAC.

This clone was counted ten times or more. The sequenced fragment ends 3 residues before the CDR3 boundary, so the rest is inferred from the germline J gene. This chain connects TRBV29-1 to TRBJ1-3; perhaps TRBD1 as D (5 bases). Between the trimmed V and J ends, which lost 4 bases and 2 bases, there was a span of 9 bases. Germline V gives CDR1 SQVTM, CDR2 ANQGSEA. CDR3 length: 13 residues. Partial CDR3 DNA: TGCAGCGTTGTTCGGGGGGCTGGAAACACC. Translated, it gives CSVVRGAGNT. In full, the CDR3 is CSVVRGAGNTIYF.

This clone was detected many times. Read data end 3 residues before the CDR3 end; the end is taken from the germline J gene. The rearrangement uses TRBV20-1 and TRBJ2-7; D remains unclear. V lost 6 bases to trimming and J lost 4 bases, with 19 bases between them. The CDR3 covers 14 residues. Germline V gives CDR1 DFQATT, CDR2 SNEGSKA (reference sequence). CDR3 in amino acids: CSARAPRNFYEQYF. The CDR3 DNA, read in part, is TGCAGTGCCCGCGCCCCCAGGAATTTTTACGAG.

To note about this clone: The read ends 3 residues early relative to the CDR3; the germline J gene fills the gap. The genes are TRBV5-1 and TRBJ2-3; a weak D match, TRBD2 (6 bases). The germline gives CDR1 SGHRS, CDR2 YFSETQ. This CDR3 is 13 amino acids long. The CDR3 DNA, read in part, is TGCGCCAGCAAAATTGTAGCGGAAGAGACG. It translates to CASKIVAEET. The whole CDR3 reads CASKIVAEETQYF.